This entry features one TCR beta chain sequence. These data belong to a study of blood T cell repertoires in COVID-19. In the study overall: COVID-19 samples from acute and convalescent phases originated in the United States, Italy and Spain. From T cells, B-cell-depleted T cells, or PBMCs came the material, which was cDNA or gDNA.

Original processing notes: Estimation of nucleated cell counts relied on the amplification of reference gene primers. Generated by immunoSEQ multiplex PCR, the TCRdb table keeps only in-frame clones and is missing some. V and J calls and clone size are those listed in that table; D and trimming were worked out from the DNA. Of about 260,000 clones listed, about 80% were seen once; the top ten hold approximately 9%. The sequencing input was peripheral blood. The sequence was collected from a woman between 45 and 65 years old who had recovered from COVID-19.

The CDR3 here is CASSVEGGLAGVTAWDEQFF. The DNA of the CDR3 is TGTGCCAGCAGCGTAGAAGGCGGACTAGCGGGGGTCACTGCTTGGGATGAGCAGTTCTTC. V and J are TRBV9 and TRBJ2-1; 13 bases are shared with TRBD2. Germline values: CDR1 SGDLS, CDR2 YYNGEE. With 0 bases clipped from V and 8 bases from J, the junction kept 17 bases outside the gene matches. The CDR3 totals 20 residues.